This T cell receptor beta chain was found in a study of shared clonotypes between healthy human individuals. Study-wide background: In total, the donors were a couple of women and a few men aged 18 to 49. Study findings and constraints: Generation probabilities of non-shared clonotypes were lower (relative to those shared by all four donors).

Concerning this clone: Its specificity is unknown. One end of the junction fails to match germline, which may point to a read error.

Deep was the level at which the assay was run. Here immunoSEQ multiplex PCR was the method, and the copy in TCRdb shows in-frame clones only, minus some. In the table there are millions of clones, just over 90% of which are singletons. The TCR sequence derives from a man in his late teens or twenties in good health. Material: naive CD4+ T cells sorted from blood. The subset here: CD45RA+ positively selected.

CDR3 in amino acids: CASSKEGRNAEAFF. The CDR3 region has the DNA TGTGCCAGCAGTAAAGAGGGCAGGAACGCTGAAGCTTTCTTT. J is TRBJ1-1 and V is TRBV11-2; D is unresolved. The CDR3 sequence is 14 residues long. In germline, CDR1 is SGHAT, CDR2 FQNNGV. Combining the CDR3 with reference TRBV11-2 and TRBJ1-1 gives the whole variable domain EAGVAQSPRYKIIEKRQSVAFWCNPISGHATLYWYQQILGQGPKLLIQFQNNGVVDDSQLPKDRFSAERLKGVDSTLKIQPAKLEDSAVYLCASSKEGRNAEAFFGQGTRLTVV.